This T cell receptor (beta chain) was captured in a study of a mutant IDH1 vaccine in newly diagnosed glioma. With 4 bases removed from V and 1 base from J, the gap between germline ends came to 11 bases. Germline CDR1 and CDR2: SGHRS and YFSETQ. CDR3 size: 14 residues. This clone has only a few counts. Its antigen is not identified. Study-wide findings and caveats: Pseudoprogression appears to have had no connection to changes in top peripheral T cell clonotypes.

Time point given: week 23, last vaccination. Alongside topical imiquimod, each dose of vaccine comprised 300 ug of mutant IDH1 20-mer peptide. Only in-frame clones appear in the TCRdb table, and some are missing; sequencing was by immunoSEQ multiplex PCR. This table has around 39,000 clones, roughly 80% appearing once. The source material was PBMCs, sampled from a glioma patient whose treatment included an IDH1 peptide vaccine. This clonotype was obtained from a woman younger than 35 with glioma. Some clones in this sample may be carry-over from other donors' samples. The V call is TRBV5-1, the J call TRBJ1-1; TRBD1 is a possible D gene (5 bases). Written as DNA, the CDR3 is TGCGCCAGCAGCCGGGGGACGGGGAACACTGAAGCTTTCTTT. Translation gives CASSRGTGNTEAFF.